The 13 T cell receptor beta chains below come from one sample, sequenced in a study of CD8 T cells in Susac syndrome. Reverse transcription of roughly 0.45 to 1 ug RNA was performed with random hexamers. Each CDR3 protein is one row after TCRdb ran MiXCR on the immunoSEQ multiplex PCR reads. The data contain about 140,000 distinct CDR3 sequences, roughly 95% of them singletons. The material sequenced was CD4+ T cells from PBMCs. These receptors were collected from a human donor in good health.

The rearrangement joins TRBV19 to TRBJ2-3, with TRBD2 identical over 12 bases. CDR1 LNHDA and CDR2 SQIVND come from the germline V gene (reference sequence). This CDR3 is 15 amino acids long. Trimming at V came to 5 bases and at J to 7 bases, leaving 7 bases not matched to a gene. CDR3 sequence reads: CASSSLTSGRNTQYF. Written as DNA, the CDR3 is TGTGCCAGTAGTTCTCTAACTAGCGGGAGGAATACGCAGTATTTT.

This clonotype was seen a single time. The chain combines TRBV9 with TRBJ2-7, with TRBD2 as a possible D gene (6 bases). Between the trimmed V and J ends, which lost 0 bases and 6 bases, there was a span of 16 bases. Germline V CDR1 and CDR2: SGDLS, YYNGEE. There are 15 residues in the CDR3. DNA for the CDR3: TGTGCCAGCAGCGTAGTCGGGGGAGCTAGGAGCGAGCAGTACTTC. It specifies CASSVVGGARSEQYF.

Here the CDR3 reads CASKTAGVRDEQYF. CDR3 in DNA: TGTGCCAGCAAGACGGCGGGAGTGAGGGATGAGCAGTACTTC. The chain joins TRBV7-2 to TRBJ2-7, with TRBD2 matching over 7 bases. Looked up from germline, CDR1 is SGHTA and CDR2 is FQGNSA. This CDR3 comprises 14 residues. V gave up 7 bases and J gave up 7 bases; unmatched junction bases: 13.

The rearrangement links TRBV7-2 to TRBJ1-3; the match to TRBD1 covers 8 bases. Germline V gives CDR1 SGHTA, CDR2 FQGNSA. The length of the CDR3 is 13 residues. J gave up 8 bases and V 3 bases, and 3 bases lay outside the gene matches. Written as DNA, the CDR3 is TGTGCCAGCAGCTTCGGACAGGGTGACACCATATATTTT. Its translation is CASSFGQGDTIYF. The complete variable domain, with remaining parts taken from reference TRBV7-2 and TRBJ1-3, reads GAGVSQSPSNKVTEKGKDVELRCDPISGHTALYWYRQSLGQGLEFLIYFQGNSAPDKSGLPSDRFSAERTGGSVSTLTIQRTQQEDSAVYLCASSFGQGDTIYFGEGSWLTVV.

V is TRBV3-1 and J is TRBJ2-3, with D maybe TRBD2 (5 bases). This CDR3 has 14 amino acids. Trimming left V 1 base short and J 4 bases short, with 9 bases between. CDR1 LGHDT and CDR2 YNNKEL come from the germline V gene (reference sequence). The CDR3 DNA reads as TGTGCCAGCAGCCAAGCGGGAACACCAGATACGCAGTATTTT. This sequence encodes CASSQAGTPDTQYF.

The genes are TRBV6-1 and TRBJ2-2; D perhaps matches TRBD2 (6 bases). Germline V gene data show CDR1 as MNHNS and CDR2 as SASEGT. V was cut by 6 bases and J by 5 bases, with 10 bases left in between. This CDR3 spans 13 amino acids. CDR3 coding DNA: TGTGCCAGCAGGTTGGGGGGTACCGGGGAGCTGTTTTTT. The encoded protein is CASRLGGTGELFF.

The chain employs TRBV30 and TRBJ2-2, with 7 nucleotides matching TRBD2. V gave up 2 bases and J gave up 1 base; unmatched junction bases: 4. Germline V lookup: CDR1 GTSNPN, CDR2 SVGIG (reference sequence). The CDR3 is 15 amino acids. CDR3 residues: CAWSLGEGNTGELFF. CDR3 nucleotides: TGTGCCTGGAGTCTCGGGGAGGGGAACACCGGGGAGCTGTTTTTT.

Only one count was recorded for this clonotype. The J gene is TRBJ1-1, the V gene TRBV7-9, with 7 bases fitting TRBD1. V was pared by 1 base and J by 0 bases, with 8 bases of the junction left unmatched. This CDR3 region has 17 residues. Germline CDR1 and CDR2: SEHNR and FQNEAQ (reference sequence). The CDR3 DNA sequence: TGTGCCAGCAGCTTAGATCTGGCAGGGGGTATGAACACTGAAGCTTTCTTT. Encoded protein: CASSLDLAGGMNTEAFF.

The DNA of the CDR3 is TGTGCCAGCAGTGAGAGCTTGAGGGGACTAACCCACGAGCAGTACTTC. Its protein product is CASSESLRGLTHEQYF. The chain joins TRBV6-4 to TRBJ2-7, with TRBD2 matching 7 bases. CDR3 length: 16 residues. Germline assignment: CDR1 MRHNA and CDR2 SNTAGT. The ends lost 3 bases at V and 5 bases at J; junction bases unmatched: 13.

The chain joins TRBV7-7 to TRBJ2-1, with 12 bases lining up with TRBD2. The germline CDR1 and CDR2 sequences are SSHAT and FNYEAQ (reference sequence). Germline trimming cut 5 bases from V and 4 bases from J; bases unmatched to any gene: 3. The CDR3 covers 15 residues. This chain's CDR3 is CASSRTSGVYNEQFF. Here the CDR3 DNA reads TGTGCCAGCAGCCGGACTAGCGGGGTATACAATGAGCAGTTCTTC.

The J gene is TRBJ2-3, the V gene TRBV24-1; D is perhaps TRBD1 (5 bases). The CDR3 extends over 14 amino acids. Germline lookup yields CDR1 KGHDR and CDR2 SFDVKD. The V and J ends lost 8 bases and 0 bases respectively, with 11 bases between them. The CDR3 nucleotides are TGTGCCACCATGGGGCACGATAGCACAGATACGCAGTATTTT. It yields the protein CATMGHDSTDTQYF.

The gene calls are TRBV2 and TRBJ1-3, with a weak D call TRBD1 (5 bases). Trimming shortened V by 6 bases and J by 0 bases, and 9 bases separated the two germline ends. This CDR3 spans 14 amino acids. The germline CDR1 and CDR2 sequences are SNHLY and FYNNEI. The CDR3 nucleotides read TGTGCCAGCAGCCCGGACACCTCTGGAAACACCATATATTTT. Protein sequence: CASSPDTSGNTIYF.

The rearrangement joins TRBV30 to TRBJ1-2, with D unclear. CDR1 is GTSNPN, CDR2 SVGIG, per germline (reference sequence). Trimming removed 2 bases at V and 5 bases at J, with 9 bases between. CDR3 length: 12 amino acids. The CDR3 loop is CAWSPAEYGYTF. Here the CDR3 DNA reads TGTGCCTGGAGTCCGGCCGAGTATGGCTACACCTTC. The full variable domain, rest sourced from reference TRBV30 and TRBJ1-2, is SQTIHQWPATLVQPVGSPLSLECTVEGTSNPNLYWYRQAAGRGLQLLFYSVGIGQISSEVPQNLSASRPQDRQFILSSKKLLLSDSGFYLCAWSPAEYGYTFGSGTRLTVV.